Detailed here is one T cell receptor (beta chain). Its antigen is currently unknown. The germline gives CDR1 MDHEN, CDR2 SYDVKM. The CDR3 extends over 15 amino acids. V shed 5 bases and J shed 6 bases, with 17 bases lying between them. The data were taken from a study of blood T cells in healthy people across ages. Notes on the study in general: Investigators viewed diversity estimates from one million T cells as underestimates, the study reported.

Together with a sample-barcoded 5' primer, a J-beta primer mix was included in a second PCR lasting roughly 6 to 12 cycles. One entry per CDR3 protein results from TCRdb running MiXCR on the 5' RACE reads. The sample has more than 1 million distinct CDR3 sequences; less than 50% are singletons. Sequenced input: blood. The sequence was collected from a woman aged 60-70 years in good health. The chain has TRBV28 and TRBJ1-5; D possibly corresponds to TRBD1 (6 bases). CDR3 loop: CASSTGMGDTQPQHF. The CDR3 DNA is TGTGCCAGCAGTACCGGAATGGGGGACACTCAGCCCCAGCATTTT.